This T cell receptor beta chain is from a study of T cell responses to AZD1222 COVID-19 vaccine. Study-level findings and limits: Targets within unmutated variant regions were reportedly found for nearly half of spike-specific TCRs.

The CDR3 covers 12 residues. Germline CDR1 is ENHRY and CDR2 is SYGVKD. V was shortened by 8 bases and J by 4 bases, with 11 bases between the two germline ends. Profiled with immunoSEQ multiplex PCR; TCRdb holds only in-frame clones, not every one. The sample records approximately 110,000 clones, around 90% being singletons. Of note for this clone: Its antigen remains unknown.

This TCR derives from an adult in good health. Material: peripheral blood, obtained on day 0 of AZD1222 vaccination. This chain joins TRBV10-3 and TRBJ1-1; D gene uncertain. CDR3 region: CAIGPAGTEAFF. CDR3 bases: TGTGCCATCGGACCCGCCGGCACTGAAGCTTTCTTT.